This T cell receptor beta chain is from a study of metastatic and nonmetastatic thyroid tumors. Looking at the study overall: Peripheral blood and tumor or nodule samples from malignant and benign thyroid patients were compared.

The study's findings and limits: Within blood and tumor, benign nodules reportedly had significantly lower TCR beta diversity than malignant thyroid tumors did.

Remarks on this clone: Its target is unknown.

None of the patients had undergone any treatment ahead of thyroid surgery. CDR3 size: 13 residues. Trimming removed 5 bases at V and 3 bases at J, with 10 bases between. Looked up from germline, CDR1 is SEHNR and CDR2 is FQNEAQ (reference sequence). Source study methods: Built for papillary thyroid cancer, a distant-metastasis classifier drew on CDR3 differences across clinicopathological groups. TCRdb re-analyzed the PCR reads through MiXCR. Clone size and V and J calls follow TCRdb, not the original study. This table holds 6,100 or so clones, roughly 30% found once. The receptor comes from a female donor with papillary thyroid cancer or a benign thyroid nodule (not recorded which). Some clones in this sample may be carry-over from other donors' samples. Sequenced sample: adjacent normal tissue. The gene calls are TRBV7-9 and TRBJ1-2, with a weak D call TRBD1 (6 bases). CDR3: CASSGQLDYGYTF. CDR3 coding DNA: TGTGCCAGCAGCGGACAGTTAGACTATGGCTACACCTTC.